This record looks at one T cell receptor (beta chain) sequence and its context. Its recognized antigen is unknown. No base qualities exist here, and no much larger clone lies one base off it. Synthetic TCR analog templates were spiked into each PCR to estimate absolute template abundance from read counts. The immunoSEQ assay used bias-controlled V and J gene primers to amplify TCRbeta CDR3 regions from genomic DNA. Sequencing of rearranged TCRbeta segments was done at approximately 20X coverage. From the authors' description of their analysis: Clustering was used to correct sequencing errors, and CDR3s were annotated against IMGT to assign V, D and J genes. Downstream analyses used only productive TCRbeta rearrangements and left out out-of-frame or stop-codon sequences. To compute clonality, Shannon entropy was normalized by the log of the number of unique productive sequences and then subtracted from one. Fisher's exact test with Benjamini-Hochberg correction, at a threshold of adjusted p below 0.01, was used to find clones that differed between time points or between blood and tumor. TCRdb limited this immuneACCESS table to in-frame rearrangements with V and J called. A share of clones is missing; checked studies link under half to unresolved V genes, and the rest is unexplained. V, J and clone size are taken as reported in that table, and D and trimming were inferred from the DNA itself. This sample gives 35,000 to 50,000 clones in total; about four fifths of them show up just once. Jointly, the top ten make up 2.5% to 3% of the sample.

The sample comes from a study of PD-L1 blockade in urothelial cancer (dated 2017 in TCRdb). Describing the broader study: Therapy was started at some point between 2014 and 2016 for all patients, and atezolizumab 1,200 mg was administered intravenously every 3 weeks. About 90% of the 29 patients were males with bladder-origin urothelial cancer, and 18 of 29 reported a prior smoking history. Patients had an ECOG performance status of 0 or 1 and had received between 0 and 3 prior chemotherapy regimens. Blood samples were analyzed at 3 weeks after treatment start (second dose) and at 6 weeks after treatment start. A median of roughly 140,000 T cells and 80,000 or so unique TCRs was obtained from blood samples, and a median clonality of roughly 0.074 was observed. The study was an exploratory multi-omic analysis of somatic, immune and clinical correlates of response to PD-L1 blockade with atezolizumab in urothelial cancer. TCR sequencing covered pretreatment tumor samples and matched, serially collected peripheral blood taken before and after atezolizumab treatment. Durable clinical benefit was defined as progression-free survival longer than 6 months, and TCR features were also tested against progression-free and overall survival. In the same patients who had TCR sequencing, pretreatment tumors also underwent whole exome sequencing and RNA sequencing. Durable clinical benefit was achieved by nine patients but not by the remaining 20. Pretreatment blood TCR-seq was available for about 28 patients, at least one posttreatment blood collection was obtained for 24 patients, and tumor TCR-seq was available for 24 patients. Results and caveats for the whole study, not just this receptor: Because the sample size was small (n ≈ 30) and many exploratory analyses were performed, the results are intended to be hypothesis-generating. A pretreatment peripheral blood TCR clonality below the median was linked to improved progression-free and overall survival. Among patients with durable benefit, tumor-associated TCR clones showed greater expansion in peripheral blood 3 weeks after treatment started (n = 22, p = 0.022).

A cohort of 25 to 30 patients with locally advanced or metastatic urothelial carcinoma, treated at Memorial Sloan Kettering on a trial protocol, was included. Peripheral blood mononuclear cells were collected pretreatment and during treatment, with between 1 and 8 total time points per patient. The Qiagen DNeasy Blood extraction kit was used to purify genomic DNA from total PBMCs and tumor samples. PBMCs were collected pretreatment and during treatment and were isolated and stored as previously described. For this chain, trimming is 2 bases at the V end and 3 bases at the J end, and the number of junction bases without a gene match is 0. The germline V gene (reference sequence) specifies MNHNY as CDR1 and SVGAGI as CDR2. The cysteine opens and the phenylalanine closes a CDR3 of 14 amino acids. Solely the CDR3 DNA is kept, with 42 bases framed from the first base.

Sequenced material: PBMCs, taken around atezolizumab (anti-PD-L1) treatment. The chain uses TRBV6-6 and TRBJ2-2, with 7 bases aligning to TRBD1. The receptor was derived from a man in his sixties or seventies with urothelial cancer. This receptor carries the CDR3 CASSYGTDTGELFF. The sequenced DNA is TGTGCCAGCAGTTACGGGACAGACACCGGGGAGCTGTTTTTT.